The 8 T cell receptor beta chains given below trace back to one sample, sequenced in a study of T cell repertoires in cytomegalovirus infection. TCRdb re-derived calls from the reads in MiXCR, one entry per CDR3 protein. The sample consists of about 260,000 distinct CDR3 sequences, 12% to 15% of them appearing once. Sequencing was done on a sample of PBMCs. These TCRs come from a human donor in good health (CMV status not recorded). Some clones in this sample may be carry-over from other donors' samples.

This clonotype was counted many times. The V and J genes are TRBV12-3 or TRBV12-4 and TRBJ2-1; tentative D call: TRBD1 (5 bases). The CDR3 runs to 14 residues. V was trimmed by 3 bases and J by 3 bases, leaving 9 bases between them. CDR3 residues: CASSFSDSYNEQFF. Here the CDR3 DNA reads TGTGCCAGCAGTTTCAGCGACAGCTACAATGAGCAGTTCTTC.

In its sample, this clonotype was seen many times. This chain joins TRBV7-2 and TRBJ1-1; D is perhaps TRBD1 (5 bases). The CDR3 length is 14 residues. V lost 4 bases, J lost 6 bases, and 15 bases lay in between. Per the germline V gene, CDR1 is SGHTA and CDR2 is FQGNSA. As DNA, the CDR3 is TGTGCCAGCAGCTCCCTGGGGGGGGTCGCTGAAGCTTTCTTT. Residues: CASSSLGGVAEAFF.

The V and J genes are TRBV6-6 and TRBJ2-3; 9 bases map to TRBD2. The CDR3 has 17 residues. Germline V gene lookup returns CDR1 MNHNY and CDR2 SVGAGI (reference sequence). With V trimmed by 5 bases and J by 4 bases, 13 bases remained unmatched. DNA of the CDR3: TGTGCCAGCAGTCTACCTATAGCGGGGGTGAAGGCAGATACGCAGTATTTT. Translation: CASSLPIAGVKADTQYF.

This clonotype was seen at least ten times. The chain uses TRBV27 and TRBJ2-1; a possible D gene is TRBD2 (5 bases). This CDR3 contains 15 residues. Germline values: CDR1 MNHEY, CDR2 SMNVEV (reference sequence). V lost 2 bases to trimming and J lost 4 bases, with 12 bases between them. CDR3 in DNA: TGTGCCAGCAGTTTAACGGACCCGGGGTACAATGAGCAGTTCTTC. Translated: CASSLTDPGYNEQFF.

The rearrangement uses TRBV14 and TRBJ2-7; D is uncertain. Trimming took 2 bases from V and 2 from J, leaving 16 bases between them. CDR3 length equals 16 residues. Looked up from germline, CDR1 is SGHDN and CDR2 is FVKESK. The CDR3 nucleotides are TGTGCCAGCAGCCAACGGTTAGGCGCATCTGCCTACGAGCAGTACTTC. This encodes CASSQRLGASAYEQYF. The full variable domain, its missing parts supplied by reference TRBV14 and TRBJ2-7, is EAGVTQFPSHSVIEKGQTVTLRCDPISGHDNLYWYRRVMGKEIKFLLHFVKESKQDESGMPNNRFLAERTGGTYSTLKVQPAELEDSGVYFCASSQRLGASAYEQYFGPGTRLTVT.

The chain couples TRBV28 to TRBJ2-3; 7 positions agree with TRBD1. The germline gives CDR1 MDHEN, CDR2 SYDVKM. The CDR3 contains 15 residues. With V trimmed by 8 bases and J by 3 bases, 11 bases remained unmatched. The CDR3 region has the DNA TGTGCCAGCGCGTCCCCGGGACAGTGGACAGATACGCAGTATTTT. Amino acids: CASASPGQWTDTQYF.

This clonotype was seen at least ten times. The chain combines TRBV7-2 with TRBJ2-3; D gene ambiguous. This CDR3 region has 14 residues. The V gene lost 3 bases and the J gene lost 2 bases, with 9 bases spanning the gap. The germline V gene has CDR1 SGHTA and CDR2 FQGNSA. CDR3 sequence (DNA): TGTGCCAGCAGCTTGGGTTTTTCCACAGATACGCAGTATTTT. Protein sequence: CASSLGFSTDTQYF.

The chain combines TRBV7-2 with TRBJ2-7; 11 bases line up with TRBD2. The CDR3 extends over 15 amino acids. The germline V gene has CDR1 SGHTA and CDR2 FQGNSA. The V segment lost 5 bases and the J segment 2 bases; nucleotides outside the gene matches: 5. CDR3 loop: CASSPLAGETYEQYF. CDR3 coding DNA: TGTGCCAGCAGCCCACTAGCGGGAGAGACCTACGAGCAGTACTTC.